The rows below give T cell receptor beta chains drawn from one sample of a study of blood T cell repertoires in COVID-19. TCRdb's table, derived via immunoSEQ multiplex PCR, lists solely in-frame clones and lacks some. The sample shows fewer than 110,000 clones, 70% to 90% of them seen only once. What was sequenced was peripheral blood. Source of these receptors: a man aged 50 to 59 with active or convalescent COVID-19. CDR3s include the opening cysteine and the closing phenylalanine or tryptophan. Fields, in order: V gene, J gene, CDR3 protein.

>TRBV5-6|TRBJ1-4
CASSNRDLSGKLFF
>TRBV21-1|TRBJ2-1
CASSKVAAGGPGEQFF
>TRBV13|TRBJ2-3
CASRFTGSTDTQYF
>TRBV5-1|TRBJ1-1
CASSRGTGEDTEAFF
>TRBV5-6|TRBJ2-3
CASSPIAGSTDTQYF
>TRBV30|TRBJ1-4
CAWSGQGFEKLFF
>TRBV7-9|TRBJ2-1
CASSLGTDLGNEQFF
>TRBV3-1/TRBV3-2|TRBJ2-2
CASSHGDTGELFF
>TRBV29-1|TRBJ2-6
CSVGLTGANVLTF
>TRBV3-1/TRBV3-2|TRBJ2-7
CASSQAGGPHEQYF
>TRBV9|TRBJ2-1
CASSVAGNEQFF
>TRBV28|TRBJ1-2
CASSLAGLGYGYTF
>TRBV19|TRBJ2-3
CASSPEREGGDTQYF
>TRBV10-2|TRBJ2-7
CASTFAGAYEQYF
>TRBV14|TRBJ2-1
CASSVPGTRSEQFF
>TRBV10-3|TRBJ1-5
CAISVAGTNQPQHF